This TCR beta chain was sequenced for a study of blood T cell repertoires in COVID-19 (dated by TCRdb to about 2020). Regarding the complete study: Samples covering the acute and convalescent phases of COVID-19 were provided by collaborators in the United States, Italy and Spain. The material from the prospective study consisted of cDNA or gDNA derived from T cells, B-cell-depleted T cells, or PBMCs. The dataset comprised deeply sampled blood TCRbeta repertoires from subjects exposed to, actively infected with, or recovered from COVID-19. A freely available public database, intended as a resource for researchers studying the immune response to SARS-CoV-2, is where the repertoires were released. The samples were drawn from two sources: the first 160 participants of the ongoing ImmuneRACE study, and 950 to 1,500 subjects contributed by 6 global collaborators. A de-identified subject ID, COVID-19 status, age in years and sex were almost always included in the sample metadata. Where HLA class I and class II types were available, the types were taken from metadata supplied by the sample provider, not from assay-based typing. Study-wide conclusions, independent of this receptor: The quantity of clinical and demographic metadata differed by source and by participant and was supplied without curation.

From its cysteine to its phenylalanine, the CDR3 spans 13 amino acids. The only DNA kept is the CDR3, 39 bases in frame from the first base. The germline V gene yields SGHTA for CDR1 and FQGNSA for CDR2. V loses 4 bases of germline sequence and J loses 5 bases, and the interval between the two ends is 10 bases. The immunoSEQ Assay, a bias-controlled multiplex PCR, was used to amplify TCRbeta CDR3 regions from genomic DNA. In the authors' own workflow: Nucleated cell counts per sample were estimated from amplification of reference gene primers within the assay. To quantify the absolute abundance of each unique TCRbeta CDR3 rearrangement, sequence reads were collapsed and filtered. For each sample, productive Simpson clonality was calculated by taking the square root of Simpson's diversity index across productive rearrangements. Entries here come from immuneACCESS through TCRdb and include only in-frame sequences with V and J called. Some clones fail to appear in such tables; in the studies checked, an unresolved V gene covers under half of the shortfall, and the cause of the remainder is unknown. V, J and clone size reflect that table, while D and trimming were determined from the DNA. The sample table records about 39,000 clones; 91% of these occur just once. The ten largest clones add up to around 2% of the sample.

With respect to this clone: Which antigen it targets is not known. The record has no base qualities; no much larger clone is one base away.

Each collaborating institution followed its own protocols to collect whole blood in K2EDTA tubes. Collaborator samples were shipped for TCRbeta analysis as frozen whole blood, isolated PBMCs, or DNA extracted from either sample type. Sequencing input: peripheral blood. The receptor chain draws on TRBV7-2 and TRBJ2-3; the D gene is perhaps TRBD2, from 5 matching bases. The sequence was collected from a man aged 45 to 65 with active COVID-19. The DNA is TGTGCCAGCAGCTCCCGGGAAGGAGATACGCAGTATTTT. Its protein is CASSSREGDTQYF.